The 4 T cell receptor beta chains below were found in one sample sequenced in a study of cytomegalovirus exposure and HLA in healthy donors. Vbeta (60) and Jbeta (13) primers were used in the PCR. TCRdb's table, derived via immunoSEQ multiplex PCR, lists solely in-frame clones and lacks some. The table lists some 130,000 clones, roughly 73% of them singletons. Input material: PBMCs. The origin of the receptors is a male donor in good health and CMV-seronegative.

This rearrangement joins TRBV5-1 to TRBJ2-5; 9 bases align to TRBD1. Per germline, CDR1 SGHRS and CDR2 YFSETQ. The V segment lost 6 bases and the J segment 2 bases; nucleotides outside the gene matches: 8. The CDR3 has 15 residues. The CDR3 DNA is TGCGCCAGCAACACCGGACAGGGGAGTCAAGAGACCCAGTACTTC. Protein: CASNTGQGSQETQYF.

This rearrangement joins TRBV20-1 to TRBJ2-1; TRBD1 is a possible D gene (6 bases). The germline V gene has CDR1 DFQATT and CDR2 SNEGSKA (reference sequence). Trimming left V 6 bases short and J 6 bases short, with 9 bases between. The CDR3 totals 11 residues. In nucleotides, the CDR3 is TGCAGTGCGTGGGGGCCCAATGAGCAGTTCTTC. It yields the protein CSAWGPNEQFF.

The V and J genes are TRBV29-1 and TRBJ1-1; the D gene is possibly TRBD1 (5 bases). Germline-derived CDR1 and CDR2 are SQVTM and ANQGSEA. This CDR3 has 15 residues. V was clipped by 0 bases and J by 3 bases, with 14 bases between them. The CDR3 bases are TGCAGCGTTGAAGACGGGCGGGGGGGTGACACTGAAGCTTTCTTT. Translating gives CSVEDGRGGDTEAFF.

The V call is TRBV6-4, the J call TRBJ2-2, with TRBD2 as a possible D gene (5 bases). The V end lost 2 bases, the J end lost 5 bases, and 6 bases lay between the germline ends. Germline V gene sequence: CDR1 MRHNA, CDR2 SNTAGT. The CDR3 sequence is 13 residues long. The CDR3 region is CASSDTGTGELFF. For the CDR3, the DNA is TGTGCCAGCAGTGACACGGGAACCGGGGAGCTGTTTTTT.